The 13 T cell receptor beta chains listed next were all sequenced from one sample in a study of untreated major depressive disorder. Produced via immunoSEQ multiplex PCR; TCRdb's table is partial and in-frame only. This table has about 19,000 clones, 85% to 90% appearing once. Input material: CD4+ T cells from PBMCs. The source of these receptors is a young woman in good health.

This rearrangement joins TRBV6-5 to TRBJ2-7; 8 bases agree with TRBD1. The ends lost 5 bases at V and 1 base at J; junction bases unmatched: 1. The CDR3 length is 13 residues. Germline-derived CDR1 and CDR2 are MNHEY and SVGAGI. CDR3 sequence: CASSRQGSYEQYF. DNA of the CDR3: TGTGCCAGCAGTCGACAGGGGTCCTACGAGCAGTACTTC.

The chain is built from TRBV6-6 and TRBJ2-3; TRBD1 matches at 7 bases. The CDR3 is 14 residues long. Germline CDR1 MNHNY, CDR2 SVGAGI (reference sequence). Losses at the gene ends were 6 bases for V and 1 base for J; bases not matched to a gene: 4. CDR3 sequence (DNA): TGTGCCAGCAGCTACAGGGGTGGCACAGATACGCAGTATTTT. Its protein product is CASSYRGGTDTQYF.

The V and J genes are TRBV10-3 and TRBJ1-1; possible D gene TRBD1, 6 bases. This CDR3 region has 11 residues. V was trimmed by 5 bases and J by 11 bases, leaving 12 bases between them. CDR1 and CDR2 (germline): ENHRY, SYGVKD. DNA of the CDR3: TGTGCCATCAGTCAGGACAGATTGGCTTTCTTT. Its translation is CAISQDRLAFF.

The chain employs TRBV5-4 and TRBJ2-7; 8 bases agree with TRBD1. Per germline, CDR1 SGHNT and CDR2 YYREEE (reference sequence). The V and J ends lost 6 bases and 2 bases, in that order; junction bases with no gene match: 4. The CDR3 contains 13 residues. CDR3 in DNA: TGTGCCAGCACCTCGGACAGGGCCTACGAGCAGTACTTC. Translated, it gives CASTSDRAYEQYF.

In its sample, this clone was seen once. The rearrangement joins TRBV5-8 to TRBJ2-5; tentative D call: TRBD2 (6 bases). Germline CDR1 SGHTS, CDR2 YDEGEE. The CDR3 runs 17 residues. The V and J ends lost 4 bases and 5 bases respectively, with 24 bases between them. The CDR3 nucleotides are TGTGCCAGCAGCCAAGGGACTTACTTTGGCCAGGGCGAGACCCAGTACTTC. It is translated as CASSQGTYFGQGETQYF.

The count of this clone is one. The chain couples TRBV6-5 to TRBJ1-1, with D possibly TRBD1 on 6 matching bases. Trimming stripped 8 bases from V and 4 bases from J, with 14 bases between. Germline values: CDR1 MNHEY, CDR2 SVGAGI. The CDR3 consists of 13 residues. The CDR3 protein is CASASGRGTEAFF. The CDR3 DNA follows: TGTGCCAGCGCTTCCGGCAGGGGCACTGAAGCTTTCTTT.

This clone was seen a single time. CDR3 nucleotides: TGTGCCAGCAGCTTACGGCTGGCGGGCACCGGGGAGCTGTTTTTT. Residues: CASSLRLAGTGELFF. This sequence joins TRBV7-9 and TRBJ2-2, with a tentative D call TRBD2 (5 bases). V dropped 2 bases and J dropped 4 bases, with 11 bases sitting between them. Germline values: CDR1 SEHNR, CDR2 FQNEAQ (reference sequence). The CDR3 sequence is 15 residues long.

The V gene is TRBV2, the J gene TRBJ2-3; tentative D call: TRBD2 (6 bases). CDR1 and CDR2 from the germline V gene are SNHLY and FYNNEI. Trimming took 4 bases from V and 7 from J, leaving 15 bases between them. The CDR3 is 14 residues long. The CDR3 here is CASSGGSGINTQYF. The DNA of the CDR3 is TGTGCCAGCAGTGGCGGTAGCGGTATAAATACGCAGTATTTT.

This chain connects TRBV27 to TRBJ2-1, with D tentatively TRBD1 or TRBD2 (5 bases each). The CDR3 covers 12 residues. V was trimmed by 8 bases and J by 4 bases, leaving 9 bases between them. In germline, CDR1 is MNHEY, CDR2 SMNVEV (reference sequence). This CDR3 is CASRGGYNEQFF. CDR3 DNA: TGTGCCAGCCGTGGGGGATACAATGAGCAGTTCTTC.

V and J are TRBV7-2 and TRBJ2-2; D gene uncertain. The CDR3 extends over 12 amino acids. From germline, CDR1 is SGHTA and CDR2 FQGNSA. Trimming stripped 1 base from V and 7 bases from J, with 4 bases between. The CDR3 region has the DNA TGTGCCAGCAGCTTAGTTGTCGGGGAGCTGTTTTTT. It yields the protein CASSLVVGELFF.

The chain couples TRBV11-2 to TRBJ2-7; TRBD2 matches 7 bases. Germline CDR1 and CDR2: SGHAT and FQNNGV. The CDR3 runs 15 residues. V trimming: 5 bases; J trimming: 0 bases; junction bases outside the gene matches: 7. CDR3 coding DNA: TGTGCCAGCAGCAGCCCTAGCGGAAGCTCCTACGAGCAGTACTTC. Translation: CASSSPSGSSYEQYF.

The genes are TRBV7-8 and TRBJ1-5; D not certain. CDR3 length equals 14 residues. Germline CDR1 and CDR2: SGHVS and FQNEAQ. V lost 3 bases and J 7 bases, leaving 13 bases between the germline ends. The CDR3 sequence: CASSLNRVEQPQHF. The CDR3 DNA reads as TGTGCCAGCAGCTTGAACCGGGTTGAGCAGCCCCAGCATTTT.

The chain couples TRBV29-1 to TRBJ2-1, with 9 bases matching TRBD2. This CDR3 has 16 amino acids. Germline CDR1 reads SQVTM; CDR2 reads ANQGSEA. J was trimmed by 0 bases and V by 5 bases; bases with no gene match: 8. CDR3 amino acids: CSVQRAGGSSYNEQFF. The CDR3 DNA reads TGCAGCGTTCAGAGGGCGGGAGGGAGCTCCTACAATGAGCAGTTCTTC.